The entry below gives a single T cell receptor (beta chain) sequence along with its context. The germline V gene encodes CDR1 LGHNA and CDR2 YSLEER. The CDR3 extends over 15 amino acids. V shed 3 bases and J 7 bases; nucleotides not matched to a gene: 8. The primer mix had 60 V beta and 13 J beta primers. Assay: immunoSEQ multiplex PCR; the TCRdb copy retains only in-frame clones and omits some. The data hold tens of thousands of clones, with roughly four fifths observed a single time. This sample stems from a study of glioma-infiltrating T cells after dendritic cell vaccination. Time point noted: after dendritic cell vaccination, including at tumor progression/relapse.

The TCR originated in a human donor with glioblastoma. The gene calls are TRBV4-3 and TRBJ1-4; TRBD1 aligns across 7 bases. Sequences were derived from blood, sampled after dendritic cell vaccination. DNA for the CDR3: TGCGCCAGCAGCCAGACGACAGGGAGTGGTGAAAAACTGTTTTTT. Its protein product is CASSQTTGSGEKLFF.